This TCR beta chain was retrieved from a study of cytomegalovirus exposure and HLA in healthy donors. Some clones are missing from TCRdb's copy, which holds only in-frame ones; the method was immunoSEQ multiplex PCR. The table has roughly 350,000 clones, 86% seen once; the top ten hold roughly 0.8%. The CDR3 has 13 residues. Germline V gene data show CDR1 as MDHEN and CDR2 as SYDVKM. V shed 6 bases and J shed 3 bases, with 11 bases lying between them. The receptor's source is a woman aged 18-29 years in good health and CMV-seronegative. The chain links TRBV28 to TRBJ1-2; weak D call: TRBD1 (5 bases). Sequencing input: PBMCs. The DNA for the CDR3 is TGTGCCAGCAGCGACAGCAGCTACTATGGCTACACCTTC. Protein sequence: CASSDSSYYGYTF.